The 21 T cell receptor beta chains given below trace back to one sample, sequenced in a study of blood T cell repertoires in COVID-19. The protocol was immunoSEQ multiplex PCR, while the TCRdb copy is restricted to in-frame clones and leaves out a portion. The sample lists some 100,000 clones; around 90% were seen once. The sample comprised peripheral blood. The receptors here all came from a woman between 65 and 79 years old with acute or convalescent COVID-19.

CDR3 residues: CASSMSGFGATNEKLFF. Here the CDR3 DNA reads TGTGCCAGTAGTATGTCGGGGTTCGGTGCAACTAATGAAAAACTGTTTTTT. The chain links TRBV19 to TRBJ1-4; no definite D call. Germline lookup yields CDR1 LNHDA and CDR2 SQIVND (reference sequence). V lost 3 bases to trimming and J lost 0 bases, with 14 bases between them. The CDR3 contains 17 residues.

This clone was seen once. The CDR3 is CASSIVSSGANVLTF. The CDR3 DNA sequence: TGTGCCAGTAGTATAGTGAGCTCTGGGGCCAACGTCCTGACTTTC. This sequence joins TRBV19 and TRBJ2-6, with unresolved D. The ends were cut back, 1 base at V and 0 bases at J, with 4 bases in the middle. Germline V gene lookup returns CDR1 LNHDA and CDR2 SQIVND (reference sequence). This CDR3 is 15 amino acids long.

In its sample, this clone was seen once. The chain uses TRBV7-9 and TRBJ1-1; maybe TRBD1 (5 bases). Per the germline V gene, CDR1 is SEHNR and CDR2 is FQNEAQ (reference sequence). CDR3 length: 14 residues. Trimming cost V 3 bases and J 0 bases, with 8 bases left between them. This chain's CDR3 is CASSFKGMNTEAFF. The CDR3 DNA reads TGTGCCAGCAGCTTCAAGGGGATGAACACTGAAGCTTTCTTT. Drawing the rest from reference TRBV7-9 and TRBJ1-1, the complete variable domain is DTGVSQNPRHKITKRGQNVTFRCDPISEHNRLYWYRQTLGQGPEFLTYFQNEAQLEKSRLLSDRFSAERPKGSFSTLEIQRTEQGDSAMYLCASSFKGMNTEAFFGQGTRLTVV.

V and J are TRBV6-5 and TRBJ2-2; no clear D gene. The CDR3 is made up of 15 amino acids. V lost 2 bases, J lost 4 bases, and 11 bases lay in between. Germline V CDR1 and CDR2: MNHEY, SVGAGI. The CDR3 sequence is CASSYQPRPTGELFF. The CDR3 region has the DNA TGTGCCAGCAGTTACCAGCCTAGGCCCACCGGGGAGCTGTTTTTT.

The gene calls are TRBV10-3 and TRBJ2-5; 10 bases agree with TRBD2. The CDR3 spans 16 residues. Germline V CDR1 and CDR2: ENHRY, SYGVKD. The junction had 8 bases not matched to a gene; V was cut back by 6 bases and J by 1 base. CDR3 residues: CAISPTSGVTQETQYF. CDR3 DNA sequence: TGTGCCATCAGCCCAACTAGCGGGGTAACCCAAGAGACCCAGTACTTC.

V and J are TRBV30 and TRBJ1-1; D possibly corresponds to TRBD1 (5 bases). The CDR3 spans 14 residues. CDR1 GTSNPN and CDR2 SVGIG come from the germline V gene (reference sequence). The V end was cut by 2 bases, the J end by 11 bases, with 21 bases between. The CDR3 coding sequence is TGTGCCTGGAGTTCTTTCCGGGCCGGGGGTGAGGCTTTCTTT. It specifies CAWSSFRAGGEAFF.

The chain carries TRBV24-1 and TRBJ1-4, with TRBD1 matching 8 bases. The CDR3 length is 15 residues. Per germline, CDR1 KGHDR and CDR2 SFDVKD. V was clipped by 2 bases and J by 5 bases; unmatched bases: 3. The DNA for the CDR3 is TGTGCCACCAGTGATTCGTCAGGGGGCAATGAAAAACTGTTTTTT. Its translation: CATSDSSGGNEKLFF.

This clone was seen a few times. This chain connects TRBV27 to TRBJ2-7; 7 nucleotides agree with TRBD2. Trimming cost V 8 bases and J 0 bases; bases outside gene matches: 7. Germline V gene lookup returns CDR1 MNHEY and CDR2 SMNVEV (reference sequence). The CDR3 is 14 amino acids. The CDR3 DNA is TGTGCCAGCCAACAAGGCGGGGGCTCCTACGAGCAGTACTTC. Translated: CASQQGGGSYEQYF.

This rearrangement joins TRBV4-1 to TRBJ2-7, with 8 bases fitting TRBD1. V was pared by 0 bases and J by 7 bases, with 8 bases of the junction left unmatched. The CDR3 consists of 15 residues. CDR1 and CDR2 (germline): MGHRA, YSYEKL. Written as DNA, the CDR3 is TGCGCCAGCAGCCAAGATCCCGGACAGGGTCAAGAGCAGTACTTC. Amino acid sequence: CASSQDPGQGQEQYF.

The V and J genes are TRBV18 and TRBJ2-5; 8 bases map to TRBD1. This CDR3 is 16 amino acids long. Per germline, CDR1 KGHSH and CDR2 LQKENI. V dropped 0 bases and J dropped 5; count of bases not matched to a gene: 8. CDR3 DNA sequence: TGTGCCAGCTCACCACCGTTAGCAGGGGGCAGGGAGACCCAGTACTTC. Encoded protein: CASSPPLAGGRETQYF.

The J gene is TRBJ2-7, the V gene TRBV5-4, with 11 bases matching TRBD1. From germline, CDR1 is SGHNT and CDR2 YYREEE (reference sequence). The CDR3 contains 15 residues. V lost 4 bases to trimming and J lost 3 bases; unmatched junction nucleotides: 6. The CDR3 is CASSPRTGGVYEQYF. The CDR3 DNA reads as TGTGCCAGCAGCCCGAGGACAGGGGGCGTCTACGAGCAGTACTTC. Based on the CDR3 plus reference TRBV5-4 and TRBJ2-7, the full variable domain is ETGVTQSPTHLIKTRGQQVTLRCSSQSGHNTVSWYQQALGQGPQFIFQYYREEENGRGNFPPRFSGLQFPNYSSELNVNALELDDSALYLCASSPRTGGVYEQYFGPGTRLTVT.

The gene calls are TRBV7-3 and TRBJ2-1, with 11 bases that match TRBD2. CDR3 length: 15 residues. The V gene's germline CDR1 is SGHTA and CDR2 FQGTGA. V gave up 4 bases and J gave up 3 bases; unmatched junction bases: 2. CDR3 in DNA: TGTGCCAGCAGCTCTGGGACTAGCGGCTACAATGAGCAGTTCTTC. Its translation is CASSSGTSGYNEQFF.

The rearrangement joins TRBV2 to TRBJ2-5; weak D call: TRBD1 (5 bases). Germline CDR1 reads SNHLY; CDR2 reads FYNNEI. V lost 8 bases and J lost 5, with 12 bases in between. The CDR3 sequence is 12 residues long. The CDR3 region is CASDRGWETQYF. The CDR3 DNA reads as TGTGCCAGCGATAGGGGATGGGAGACCCAGTACTTC.

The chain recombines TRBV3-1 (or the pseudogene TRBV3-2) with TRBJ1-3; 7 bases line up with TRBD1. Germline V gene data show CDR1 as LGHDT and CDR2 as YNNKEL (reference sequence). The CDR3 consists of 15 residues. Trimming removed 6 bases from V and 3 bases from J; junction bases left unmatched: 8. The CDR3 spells CASSSPGQSGNTIYF. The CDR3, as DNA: TGTGCCAGCAGTTCTCCGGGACAGAGTGGAAACACCATATATTTT.

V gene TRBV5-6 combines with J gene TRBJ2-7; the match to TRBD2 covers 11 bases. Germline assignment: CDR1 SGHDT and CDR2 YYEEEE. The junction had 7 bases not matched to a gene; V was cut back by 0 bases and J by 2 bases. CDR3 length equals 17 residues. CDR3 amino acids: CASSLARLAGGPYEQYF. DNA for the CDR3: TGTGCCAGCAGCTTGGCCAGGCTAGCGGGAGGCCCCTACGAGCAGTACTTC.

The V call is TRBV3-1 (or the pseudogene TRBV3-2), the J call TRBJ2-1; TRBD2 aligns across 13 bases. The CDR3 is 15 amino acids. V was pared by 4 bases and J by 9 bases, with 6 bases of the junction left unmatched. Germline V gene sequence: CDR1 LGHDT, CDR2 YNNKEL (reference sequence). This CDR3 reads CASSRGTSGETEQFF. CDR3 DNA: TGTGCCAGCAGCCGAGGGACTAGCGGGGAGACTGAGCAGTTCTTC.

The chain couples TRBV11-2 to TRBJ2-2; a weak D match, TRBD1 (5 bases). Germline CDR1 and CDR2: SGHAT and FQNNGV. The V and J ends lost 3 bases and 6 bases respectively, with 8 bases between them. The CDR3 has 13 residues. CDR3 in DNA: TGTGCCAGCAGCTTCCAGGGTTCCGGGGAGCTGTTTTTT. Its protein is CASSFQGSGELFF.

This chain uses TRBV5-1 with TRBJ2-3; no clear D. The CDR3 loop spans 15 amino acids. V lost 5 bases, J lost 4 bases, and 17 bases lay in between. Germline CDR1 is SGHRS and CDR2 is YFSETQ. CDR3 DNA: TGCGCCAGCAGGGGCTCAGTTAGTTTCGCAGATACGCAGTATTTT. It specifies CASRGSVSFADTQYF.

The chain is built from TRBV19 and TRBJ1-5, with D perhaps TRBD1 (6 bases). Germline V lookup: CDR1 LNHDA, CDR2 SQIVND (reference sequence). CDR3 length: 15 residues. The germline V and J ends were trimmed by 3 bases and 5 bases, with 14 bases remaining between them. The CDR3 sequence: CASSIPQGSYQPQHF. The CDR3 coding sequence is TGTGCCAGTAGTATCCCCCAGGGGTCTTATCAGCCCCAGCATTTT. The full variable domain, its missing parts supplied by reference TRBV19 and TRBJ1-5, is DGGITQSPKYLFRKEGQNVTLSCEQNLNHDAMYWYRQDPGQGLRLIYYSQIVNDFQKGDIAEGYSVSREKKESFPLTVTSAQKNPTAFYLCASSIPQGSYQPQHFGDGTRLSIL.

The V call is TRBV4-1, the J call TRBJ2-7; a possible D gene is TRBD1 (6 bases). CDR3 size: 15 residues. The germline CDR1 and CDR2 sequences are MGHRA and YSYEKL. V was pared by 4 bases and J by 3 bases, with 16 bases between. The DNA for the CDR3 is TGCGCCAGCAGCCGAGGGACACCAGGCGGCTACGAGCAGTACTTC. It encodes CASSRGTPGGYEQYF.

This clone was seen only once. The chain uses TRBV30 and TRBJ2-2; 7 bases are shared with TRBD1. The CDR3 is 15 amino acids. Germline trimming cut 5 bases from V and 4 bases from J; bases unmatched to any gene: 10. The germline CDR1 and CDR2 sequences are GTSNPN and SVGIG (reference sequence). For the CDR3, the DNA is TGTGCCTGGGGACTCGGGACAGAAGTCACCGGGGAGCTGTTTTTT. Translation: CAWGLGTEVTGELFF.